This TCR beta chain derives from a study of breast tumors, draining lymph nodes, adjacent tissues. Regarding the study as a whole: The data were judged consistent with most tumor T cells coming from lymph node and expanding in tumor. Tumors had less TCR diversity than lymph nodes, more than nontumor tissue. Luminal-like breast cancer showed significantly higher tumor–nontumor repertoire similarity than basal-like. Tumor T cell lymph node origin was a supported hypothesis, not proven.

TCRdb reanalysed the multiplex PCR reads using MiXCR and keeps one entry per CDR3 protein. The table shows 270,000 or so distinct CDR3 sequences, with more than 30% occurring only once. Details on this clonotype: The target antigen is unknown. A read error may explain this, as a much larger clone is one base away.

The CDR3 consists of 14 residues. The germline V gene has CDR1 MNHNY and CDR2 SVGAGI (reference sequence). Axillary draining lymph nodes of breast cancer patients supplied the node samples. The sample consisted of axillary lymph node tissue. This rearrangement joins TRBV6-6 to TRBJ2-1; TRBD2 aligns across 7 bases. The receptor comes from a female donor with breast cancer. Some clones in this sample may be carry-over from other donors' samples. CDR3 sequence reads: CASGYGSASSGCSF. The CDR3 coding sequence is TGTGCCAGCGGTTACGGGTCCGCCTCTAGCGGCTGTAGCTTC.